This TCR beta chain originates from a study of Graves' ophthalmopathy and Graves' hyperthyroidism. The study, taken as a whole, reports: For predicting ophthalmopathy progression, the model had about 66% sensitivity and around 72% specificity.

Uncontrolled infections, pregnancy, lactation or other autoimmune diseases led to patient exclusion. Amplification from RNA transcripts yielded the TCR beta CDR3 regions. First-round RT-PCR relied on HTBI primers, and a second-round multiplex PCR came next. TCRdb redid the calling of the multiplex PCR reads with MiXCR, one entry per CDR3 protein. The sample carries roughly 1.1 million distinct CDR3 sequences, 35% to 40% recorded once. This clonotype was counted only a few times. Antigen: not known. This CDR3 has 15 amino acids. CDR1 and CDR2 from the germline V gene are MNHEY and SVGAGI. Germline trimming cut 5 bases from V and 3 bases from J; bases unmatched to any gene: 6.

The rearrangement uses TRBV6-5 and TRBJ2-7; 11 positions match TRBD2. Sequences were obtained from peripheral blood or thyroid tissue (not recorded which). This sequence was found in an adult man with Graves' hyperthyroidism. The CDR3 DNA reads TGTGCCAGCAGTCCTACTAGCGGGAGTCTCTACGAGCAGTACTTC. This sequence encodes CASSPTSGSLYEQYF.